The TCR beta chain under discussion was sequenced for a study of shared clonotypes between healthy human individuals. Overall study: Donors had three CD4 naive, three CD4 memory, two CD8 naive and one CD8 memory plate apiece. General study findings and limits: The sampled material consisted only of blood, and tissue repertoires are likely to differ.

Looked up from germline, CDR1 is SGHNT and CDR2 is YYREEE (reference sequence). The V end lost 1 base, the J end lost 10 bases, and 8 bases lay between the germline ends. The CDR3 has 11 amino acids. Naive CD8 cells lacked CD45RO and underwent positive selection for CCR7, leaving out terminally differentiated effector memory CD45RA+ cells. Each of the donors was a healthy adult who was HIV-negative and had not had a recent acute infection or vaccination. Concerning this clone itself: Its antigen is still unknown.

Some clones are missing from TCRdb's copy, which holds only in-frame ones; the method was immunoSEQ multiplex PCR. The table includes approximately 2,200,000 clones, just over 90% detected once. This chain uses TRBV5-4 with TRBJ1-2, with D hard to call. Sequencing was done on a sample of naive CD8+ T cells from PBMCs. The TCR comes from a man between 18 and 35 years old in good health. Some clones in this sample may be carry-over from other donors' samples. The CDR3, as DNA: TGTGCCAGCAGCTTGACAGAAGACTACACCTTC. This translates into CASSLTEDYTF.